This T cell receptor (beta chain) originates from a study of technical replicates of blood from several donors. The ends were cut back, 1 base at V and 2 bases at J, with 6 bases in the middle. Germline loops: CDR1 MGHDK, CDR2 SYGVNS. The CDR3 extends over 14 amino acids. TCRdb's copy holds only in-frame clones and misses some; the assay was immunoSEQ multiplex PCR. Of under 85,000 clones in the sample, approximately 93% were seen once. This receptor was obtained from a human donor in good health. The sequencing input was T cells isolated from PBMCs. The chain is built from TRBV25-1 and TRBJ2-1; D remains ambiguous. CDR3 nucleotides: TGTGCCAGCAGTGAATTACACCCCTACAATGAGCAGTTCTTC. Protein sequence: CASSELHPYNEQFF.